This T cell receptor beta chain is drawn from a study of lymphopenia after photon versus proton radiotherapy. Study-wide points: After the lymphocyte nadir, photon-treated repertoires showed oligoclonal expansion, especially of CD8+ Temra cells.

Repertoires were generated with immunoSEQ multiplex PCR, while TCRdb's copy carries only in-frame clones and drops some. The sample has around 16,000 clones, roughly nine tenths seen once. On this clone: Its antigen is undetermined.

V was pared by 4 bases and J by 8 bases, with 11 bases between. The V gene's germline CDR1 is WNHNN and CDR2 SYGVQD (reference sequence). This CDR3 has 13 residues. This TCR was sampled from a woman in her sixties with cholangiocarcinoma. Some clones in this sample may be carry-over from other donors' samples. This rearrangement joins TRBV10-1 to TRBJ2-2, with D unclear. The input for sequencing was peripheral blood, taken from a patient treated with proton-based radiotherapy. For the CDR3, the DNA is TGCGCCAGCAGTGGACCGAACCTTGGGGAGCTGTTTTTT. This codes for CASSGPNLGELFF.